The 14 T cell receptor beta chains given below trace back to one sample, sequenced in a study of blood T cells in healthy people across ages. Sample-barcoded 5' priming and a J-beta primer mix drove a second PCR of about 6 to 12 cycles. TCRdb called the 5' RACE reads again in MiXCR, with one record for every CDR3 protein. The sample carries roughly 730,000 distinct CDR3 sequences, about 61% recorded once. The source material was blood. These receptors were taken from a man aged 40-49 years in good health.

The rearrangement uses TRBV7-2 and TRBJ2-5; D gene unclear. Germline lookup yields CDR1 SGHTA and CDR2 FQGNSA. This CDR3 spans 13 amino acids. V lost 5 bases to trimming and J lost 0 bases, with 7 bases between them. CDR3 sequence reads: CASSAVYQETQYF. The DNA for the CDR3 is TGTGCCAGCAGCGCCGTTTACCAAGAGACCCAGTACTTC. Full variable domain (remainder filled in from reference TRBV7-2 and TRBJ2-5): GAGVSQSPSNKVTEKGKDVELRCDPISGHTALYWYRQSLGQGLEFLIYFQGNSAPDKSGLPSDRFSAERTGGSVSTLTIQRTQQEDSAVYLCASSAVYQETQYFGPGTRLLVL.

This chain connects TRBV18 to TRBJ2-5; possible D gene TRBD1, 6 bases. CDR1 and CDR2 from the germline V gene are KGHSH and LQKENI. The CDR3 is 16 residues long. V shed 6 bases and J shed 2 bases, with 19 bases lying between them. The CDR3 DNA follows: TGTGCCAGCTCGCTGACAGGCGGTGGCCTTCAAGAGACCCAGTACTTC. Protein product: CASSLTGGGLQETQYF.

The rearrangement uses TRBV29-1 and TRBJ1-1; D ambiguous. V shed 7 bases and J shed 1 base, with 13 bases lying between them. This CDR3 region has 13 residues. Germline CDR1 and CDR2: SQVTM and ANQGSEA. This chain's CDR3 is CSAGKERNTEAFF. The CDR3 DNA follows: TGCAGCGCTGGAAAGGAGCGGAACACTGAAGCTTTCTTT.

This clonotype was seen only a few times. J is TRBJ2-5 and V is TRBV5-5; the D gene is possibly TRBD1 (5 bases). The end of the DNA is better explained by TRBJ2-7, so the J call may be wrong. The CDR3 consists of 14 residues. Germline CDR1 reads SGHKS; CDR2 reads YYEKEE (reference sequence). The CDR3 region is CARLCRVFRYEQYF. The CDR3 DNA reads TGTGCCCGCCTCTGCAGGGTATTTCGGTACGAGCAGTACTTC.

This rearrangement joins TRBV12-3 or TRBV12-4 to TRBJ1-5; TRBD1 agrees at 7 bases. The CDR3 is 16 amino acids. The ends lost 3 bases at V and 4 bases at J; junction bases unmatched: 9. The CDR3 nucleotides read TGTGCCAGCAGTTTTTCCCCACCAGGGGGTAATCAGCCCCAGCATTTT. Amino acid sequence: CASSFSPPGGNQPQHF.

The gene calls are TRBV24-1 and TRBJ2-1; D tentatively reads TRBD1 or TRBD2 (7 bases each). The CDR3 totals 20 residues. V lost 0 bases to trimming and J lost 4 bases, with 24 bases between them. Germline CDR1 and CDR2: KGHDR and SFDVKD. The CDR3 protein is CATSDLGGGQHRTGYNEQFF. CDR3 sequence (DNA): TGTGCCACCAGTGATTTGGGCGGGGGACAACACCGGACAGGATACAATGAGCAGTTCTTC.

In its sample, this clonotype was seen a few times. V usage is TRBV6-5 and J usage is TRBJ1-1; D gene uncertain. The germline V and J ends were trimmed by 8 bases and 1 base, with 11 bases remaining between them. The V gene's germline CDR1 is MNHEY and CDR2 SVGAGI. CDR3 size: 13 residues. The CDR3: CASGKLRNTEAFF. CDR3 sequence (DNA): TGTGCCAGCGGTAAATTAAGGAACACTGAAGCTTTCTTT.

The J gene is TRBJ2-5, the V gene TRBV2; 13 bases match TRBD2. Germline-derived CDR1 and CDR2 are SNHLY and FYNNEI. The J segment lost 2 bases and the V segment lost 6 bases, leaving 15 bases of the junction unmatched. CDR3 length: 19 residues. CDR3 nucleotides: TGTGCCAGCAGCGCAAAGGGCTCGACTAGCGGGAGGAAACAAGAGACCCAGTACTTC. Encoded protein: CASSAKGSTSGRKQETQYF.

The rearrangement joins TRBV18 to TRBJ1-2; D is unresolved. Germline lookup yields CDR1 KGHSH and CDR2 LQKENI. Trimming took off 4 bases at V and 3 bases at J, with 15 bases between the two ends. The CDR3 has 15 residues. The CDR3 is CASSRDTVLDYGYTF. The CDR3 DNA reads TGTGCCAGCTCACGGGATACTGTATTGGACTATGGCTACACCTTC. The whole variable domain, remainder taken from reference TRBV18 and TRBJ1-2, is NAGVMQNPRHLVRRRGQEARLRCSPMKGHSHVYWYRQLPEEGLKFMVYLQKENIIDESGMPKERFSAEFPKEGPSILRIQQVVRGDSAAYFCASSRDTVLDYGYTFGSGTRLTVV.

The chain employs TRBV5-4 and TRBJ1-2, with 7 bases lining up with TRBD1. Germline CDR1 SGHNT, CDR2 YYREEE (reference sequence). The V segment lost 0 bases and the J segment 7 bases; nucleotides outside the gene matches: 9. This CDR3 has 15 residues. CDR3 sequence reads: CASSLALRDRAGYTF. The CDR3 nucleotides are TGTGCCAGCAGCTTGGCATTACGAGACAGGGCTGGCTACACCTTC.

V and J are TRBV20-1 and TRBJ2-7; unclear D gene. The germline gives CDR1 DFQATT, CDR2 SNEGSKA (reference sequence). V was clipped by 0 bases and J by 2 bases, with 23 bases between them. There are 18 residues in the CDR3. The CDR3 reads CSARDEKGSVRSTYEQYF. CDR3 coding DNA: TGCAGTGCTAGAGATGAAAAGGGCTCGGTCAGGTCTACCTACGAGCAGTACTTC.

This clonotype has a single count. The J gene is TRBJ2-1, the V gene TRBV28, with D perhaps TRBD2 (6 bases). CDR1 and CDR2 from the germline V gene are MDHEN and SYDVKM. The V gene lost 3 bases and the J gene lost 8 bases, with 17 bases spanning the gap. CDR3 size: 15 residues. CDR3 protein: CASSFGRRDWDEQFF. CDR3 coding DNA: TGTGCCAGCAGTTTTGGTCGGCGGGATTGGGATGAGCAGTTCTTC.

This chain joins TRBV7-2 and TRBJ2-7; 7 bases match TRBD1. V dropped 6 bases and J dropped 2; count of bases not matched to a gene: 4. The CDR3 covers 13 residues. In germline, CDR1 is SGHTA, CDR2 FQGNSA. The CDR3 DNA reads as TGTGCCAGCAGGAGGGACAGAACCTACGAGCAGTACTTC. Protein: CASRRDRTYEQYF. Full variable domain (missing parts from reference TRBV7-2 and TRBJ2-7): GAGVSQSPSNKVTEKGKDVELRCDPISGHTALYWYRQSLGQGLEFLIYFQGNSAPDKSGLPSDRFSAERTGGSVSTLTIQRTQQEDSAVYLCASRRDRTYEQYFGPGTRLTVT.

The chain joins TRBV12-3 or TRBV12-4 to TRBJ1-5; possible D gene TRBD1, 6 bases. V lost 7 bases, J lost 1 base, and 11 bases lay in between. CDR3 length: 14 residues. The CDR3 nucleotides read TGTGCCAGCAACGCAGGGGAGAGCAATCAGCCCCAGCATTTT. As protein: CASNAGESNQPQHF.